Listed below are T cell receptor beta chains from one sample, sequenced in a study of OX40 agonist ivuxolimab in advanced cancers. The protocol was immunoSEQ multiplex PCR, while the TCRdb copy is restricted to in-frame clones and leaves out a portion. The sample shows some 82,000 clones, just over 85% of them seen only once. The input for sequencing was CD4+ or CD8+ T cells sorted from blood, taken in a trial of the OX40 agonist ivuxolimab. The receptors were gathered from an adult with an advanced solid tumor such as melanoma, head and neck, liver or kidney cancer. CDR3s leave out the opening cysteine and the closing phenylalanine or tryptophan. Clone size is shown for a subset of rows, as once, few, many or a class of expanded clone.

size,V,CDR3
few,TRBV29-1,SVNGLYEQY
NA,TRBV4-1,ASSQEGDVF
NA,TRBV6-5,ASSRLTSNSPLH
NA,TRBV28,ASSYSGSSQY
NA,TRBV7-8,ASSLDENMSGANVLT
once,TRBV11-3,ASSLGRGQSGANVLT
NA,TRBV28,ASSFQGRSNQPQH
NA,TRBV5-6,ASSLGYPSYNEQF
NA,TRBV6-5,ASSPPGGVYGYT
NA,TRBV7-9,ASSQLGLQETQY
once,TRBV6-5,ASSGGRNYGYT
NA,TRBV30,AWSSTLDTQY
NA,TRBV28,ASSRQYYEQY
NA,TRBV7-2,ASSLAPSGRGSDTQY
once,TRBV30,ALTGFRHSERPELTYGYT
once,TRBV6-5,ASSLQGGSYNEQF
NA,TRBV29-1,SVVPSGRRETQY
NA,TRBV7-2,ASSRLAGLAGELF
NA,TRBV27,ASSLFKNNEQF
NA,TRBV5-4,ASSGGTGSPEAF
NA,TRBV6-6,ASKGANYGYT
NA,TRBV2,ASRGEGQPQH
NA,TRBV6-1,ASPNPTGGDTEAF
NA,TRBV5-1,ASSLAFSGIYNEQF
NA,TRBV11-1,ASSPGLAREQY
NA,TRBV6-5,ASSYMSGPYEQY
once,TRBV7-9,ASSPATAGGVETQY
NA,TRBV19,ASSIWRNQPQH
few,TRBV6-1,ASSVQGGTSTDTQY
once,TRBV19,ASSIGRGDEQY
NA,TRBV11-1,ASSLGWRVEQY
NA,TRBV27,ASSTPGTSGRIGEQY
NA,TRBV19,ASTMGGRYTGELF
NA,TRBV7-3,ASSQSLQREGHKF
NA,TRBV6-1,ASRSDRARGYT
NA,TRBV5-1,ASSSTSPSTDTQY
NA,TRBV28,ASIYGSGTGELF
once,TRBV7-2,ASSSNRGTYNEQF
NA,TRBV19,ASSRRAENTEAF
NA,TRBV15,ATSPNAYGYT
NA,TRBV9,ASSVGQDYGYT
NA,TRBV5-4,ASSLELAGALY
NA,TRBV15,ATSRDLVGEQY
NA,TRBV19,ASSIWPSGRSNGGELF
NA,TRBV14,ASSPRTRGGGNTIY
NA,TRBV15,ATSRDGQFRNYGYT
once,TRBV14,ASSKSPPLAEGGKTQY
NA,TRBV4-1,ASSQVPGQGSGEQY
NA,TRBV28,ASIPGGGGKNIQY
NA,TRBV7-2,ASSQNLASGGTGGQPQH
few,TRBV5-1,ASSRKAGNQETQY
NA,TRBV2,ASSPQGSNQPQH
NA,TRBV28,ASSRYGAVSYEQY